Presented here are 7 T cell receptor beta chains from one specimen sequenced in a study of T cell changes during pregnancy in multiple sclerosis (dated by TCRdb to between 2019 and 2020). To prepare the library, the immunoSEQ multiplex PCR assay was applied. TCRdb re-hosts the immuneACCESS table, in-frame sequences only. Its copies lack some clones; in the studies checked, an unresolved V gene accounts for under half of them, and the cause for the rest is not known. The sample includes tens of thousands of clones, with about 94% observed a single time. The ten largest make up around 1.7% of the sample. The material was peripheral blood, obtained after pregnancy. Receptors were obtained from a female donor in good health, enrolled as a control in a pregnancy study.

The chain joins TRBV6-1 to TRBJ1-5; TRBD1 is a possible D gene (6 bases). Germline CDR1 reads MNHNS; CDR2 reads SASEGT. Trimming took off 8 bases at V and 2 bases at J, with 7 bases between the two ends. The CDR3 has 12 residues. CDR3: CASRQGNQPQHF. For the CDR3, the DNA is TGTGCCAGCCGACAGGGCAATCAGCCCCAGCATTTT.

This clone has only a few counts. The CDR3 is CASSFRQSNQPQHF. In DNA, the CDR3 is TGTGCCAGCAGTTTCCGACAGAGCAATCAGCCCCAGCATTTT. The chain carries TRBV28 and TRBJ1-5, with a possible D match to TRBD1 (5 bases). V lost 3 bases, J lost 1 base, and 7 bases lay in between. The CDR3 consists of 14 residues. Germline V gene sequence: CDR1 MDHEN, CDR2 SYDVKM.

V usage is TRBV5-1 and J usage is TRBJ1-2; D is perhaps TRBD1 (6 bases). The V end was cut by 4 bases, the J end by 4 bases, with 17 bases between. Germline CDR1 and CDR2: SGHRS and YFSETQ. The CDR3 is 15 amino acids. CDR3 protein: CASSPEGGLGYGYTF. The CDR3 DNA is TGCGCCAGCAGCCCCGAAGGGGGATTGGGCTATGGCTACACCTTC.

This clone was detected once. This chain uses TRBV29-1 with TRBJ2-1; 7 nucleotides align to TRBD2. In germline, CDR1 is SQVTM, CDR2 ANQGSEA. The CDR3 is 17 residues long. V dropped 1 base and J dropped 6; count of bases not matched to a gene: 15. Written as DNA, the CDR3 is TGCAGCGTTGAAGCGCCCGGTTGGGAGGGCCAGGGCAATGAGCAGTTCTTC. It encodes CSVEAPGWEGQGNEQFF.

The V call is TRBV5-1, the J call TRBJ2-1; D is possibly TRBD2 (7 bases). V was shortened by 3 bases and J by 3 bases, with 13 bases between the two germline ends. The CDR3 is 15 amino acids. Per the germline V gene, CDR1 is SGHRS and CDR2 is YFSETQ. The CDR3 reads CASSSQRGHYNEQFF. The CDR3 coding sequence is TGCGCCAGCAGCTCTCAGCGGGGACACTACAATGAGCAGTTCTTC. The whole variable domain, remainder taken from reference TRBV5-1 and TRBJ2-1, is KAGVTQTPRYLIKTRGQQVTLSCSPISGHRSVSWYQQTPGQGLQFLFEYFSETQRNKGNFPGRFSGRQFSNSRSEMNVSTLELGDSALYLCASSSQRGHYNEQFFGPGTRLTVL.

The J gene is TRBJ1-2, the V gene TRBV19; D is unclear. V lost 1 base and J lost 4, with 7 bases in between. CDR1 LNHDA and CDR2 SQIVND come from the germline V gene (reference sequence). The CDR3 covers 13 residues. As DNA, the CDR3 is TGTGCCAGTAGTATAGGGGGAGCCTATGGCTACACCTTC. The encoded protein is CASSIGGAYGYTF.

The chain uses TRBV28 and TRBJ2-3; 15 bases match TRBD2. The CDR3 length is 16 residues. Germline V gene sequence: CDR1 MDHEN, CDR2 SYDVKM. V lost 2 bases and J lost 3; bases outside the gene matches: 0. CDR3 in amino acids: CASSLGLAGGTDTQYF. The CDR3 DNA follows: TGTGCCAGCAGTTTAGGACTAGCGGGAGGGACAGATACGCAGTATTTT.